A selection of T cell receptor beta chains follows, all from one sample in a study of a mutant IDH1 vaccine in newly diagnosed glioma. Clones were sequenced by immunoSEQ multiplex PCR, and TCRdb holds only the in-frame ones, with some missing. This table holds 9,000 to 13,000 clones, approximately 88% found once. Their cognate antigens are unknown. Specimen: PBMCs, collected from a glioma patient whose treatment included an IDH1 peptide vaccine. The receptors here all came from a middle-aged woman with glioma. Some clones in this sample may be carry-over from other donors' samples. CDR3s include the opening cysteine and the closing phenylalanine or tryptophan. D genes are given only for firm matches. For some rows the clone size is stated as once, few or many, or as a class when expanded; others skip it.

d_call | clone_size | j_call | v_call | cdr3_nt | cdr3_aa
- | once | TRBJ1-2 | TRBV7-9 | TGTGCCAGCAGCTTTGGGGCCCAGGAGGCTAACTATGGCTACACCTTC | CASSFGAQEANYGYTF
- | few | TRBJ1-4 | TRBV18 | TGTGCCAGCTCAGTGGGGGCAACTAATGAAAAACTGTTTTTT | CASSVGATNEKLFF
- | - | TRBJ1-6 | TRBV6-6 | TGTGCCAGCAGCTCCGGCTGGGATAATTCACCCCTCCACTTT | CASSSGWDNSPLHF
- | once | TRBJ1-6 | TRBV27 | TGTGCCAGCATGGGTGGGGTGGGGCTAGGTTCACCCCTCCACTTT | CASMGGVGLGSPLHF
- | - | TRBJ1-1 | TRBV30 | TGTGCCTGGAGTTACGGGTACGGGGGGCTTATGAACACTGAAGCTTTCTTT | CAWSYGYGGLMNTEAFF
TRBD2 | - | TRBJ2-1 | TRBV25-1 | TGTGCCAGCAGTGCCTCATGGACTAGCGGGGTTAACAATGAGCAGTTCTTC | CASSASWTSGVNNEQFF
- | - | TRBJ1-1 | TRBV6-5 | TGTGCCAGCAAGGTGGAGGTGAACACTGAAGCTTTCTTT | CASKVEVNTEAFF
- | - | TRBJ1-5 | TRBV6-5 | TGTGCCAGCAGTTCCCGGGGGGACCAGCCCCAGCATTTT | CASSSRGDQPQHF
- | - | TRBJ2-1 | TRBV29-1 | TGCAGCGCTAGCGAGTGGGGCAATGAGCAGTTCTTC | CSASEWGNEQFF
- | - | TRBJ1-5 | TRBV7-2 | TGTGCCAGCAGCACCGTCCGGGGTCAGCCCCAGCATTTT | CASSTVRGQPQHF
- | - | TRBJ2-1 | TRBV30 | TGTGCCTGGCACCTACCGGGAGCGGTCAATGAGCAGTTCTTC | CAWHLPGAVNEQFF
- | - | TRBJ1-1 | TRBV29-1 | TGCAGCGTTGATGGGGGGATAAACACTGAAGCTTTCTTT | CSVDGGINTEAFF
TRBD2 | - | TRBJ2-1 | TRBV7-9 | TGTGCCAGCAGCCCCACCAGACTAGGACTAGCGGGAAATGAGCAGTTCTTC | CASSPTRLGLAGNEQFF
TRBD2 | - | TRBJ2-1 | TRBV30 | TGTGCCTGGAATCGGGAGGGAACGGGTGAGCAGTTCTTC | CAWNREGTGEQFF
TRBD1 | - | TRBJ2-5 | TRBV5-1 | TGCGCCAGCAGCTTGAGTCCCGGGACAGGGTCCCAGTACTTC | CASSLSPGTGSQYF
- | - | TRBJ1-2 | TRBV25-1 | TGTGCCAGCAGTGCCGGGTACAGGGAAGGTGGATATGGCTACACCTTC | CASSAGYREGGYGYTF
- | once | TRBJ1-5 | TRBV30 | TGTGCCTGGAGTATTGGGTTCGATCAGCCCCAGCATTTT | CAWSIGFDQPQHF
- | few | TRBJ1-6 | TRBV6-5 | TGTGCCAGCTGGGAGACAAGAGATAATTCACCCCTCCACTTT | CASWETRDNSPLHF
- | - | TRBJ1-2 | TRBV7-9 | TGTGCCAGCAGCTTAGCAGCTAACTATGGCTACACCTTC | CASSLAANYGYTF
- | - | TRBJ2-7 | TRBV29-1 | TGCAGCGTTGATGGTGGGTTCGGCGAGCAGTACTTC | CSVDGGFGEQYF
- | - | TRBJ2-5 | TRBV7-2 | TGTGCCAGCAGCTTAGAGGCGGCCTACGTTAGGGAGACCCAGTACTTC | CASSLEAAYVRETQYF
- | - | TRBJ2-2 | TRBV4-2 | TGTGCCAGCAGCCAGTTCTACAGGGTGGGGAACACCGGGGAGCTGTTTTTT | CASSQFYRVGNTGELFF
- | - | TRBJ2-7 | TRBV27 | TGTGCCAGCAGTCCGACACCGGCCTACGAGCAGTACTTC | CASSPTPAYEQYF
- | - | TRBJ1-2 | TRBV2 | TGTGCCAGCAGTGAAGAAGATGGCTACACCTTC | CASSEEDGYTF
TRBD2 | once | TRBJ2-7 | TRBV27 | TGTGCCAGCAGTTTATCCGGGGGGTACGAGCAGTACTTC | CASSLSGGYEQYF
- | - | TRBJ2-7 | TRBV4-2 | TGTGCCAGCAGCCAAGATAAAGAGTACGAGCAGTACTTC | CASSQDKEYEQYF
TRBD2 | - | TRBJ2-3 | TRBV27 | TGTGCCAGCAGTTTTAGGCGGGGGGGCCGCACAGATACGCAGTATTTT | CASSFRRGGRTDTQYF
TRBD1 | - | TRBJ1-2 | TRBV5-4 | TGTGCCAGCAGCTTGGCCGGGGGACAGGGAAACTATGGCTACACCTTC | CASSLAGGQGNYGYTF